This passage covers 10 T cell receptor beta chains from one sample sequenced in a study of blood T cell repertoires in COVID-19. Using immunoSEQ multiplex PCR, the repertoire was profiled, and TCRdb retains in-frame clones only, with some absent. This sample has 250,000 to 350,000 clones, with around 90% found just once. Sequenced material: PBMCs or T cells enriched from blood (not recorded which). Source of these receptors: a woman between 18 and 29 years old with acute COVID-19.

The V and J genes are TRBV28 and TRBJ1-1, with D tentatively TRBD1 (6 bases). This CDR3 spans 14 amino acids. Trimming shortened V by 5 bases and J by 5 bases, and 15 bases separated the two germline ends. CDR1 is MDHEN, CDR2 SYDVKM, per germline. The CDR3 loop reads CASSLRGLRTEAFF. The CDR3 DNA reads TGTGCCAGCAGTCTCAGGGGTTTAAGGACTGAAGCTTTCTTT.

The chain combines TRBV6-6 with TRBJ2-1; 11 bases match TRBD2. The CDR3 runs to 13 residues. The J segment lost 5 bases and the V segment lost 6 bases, leaving 0 bases of the junction unmatched. Germline-derived CDR1 and CDR2 are MNHNY and SVGAGI (reference sequence). The CDR3 sequence is CASRLAGDNEQFF. Here the CDR3 DNA reads TGTGCCAGCAGACTAGCGGGAGACAATGAGCAGTTCTTC.

CDR3 in DNA: TGTGCCAGCAGTTATCCCGGCAGGGGCTATGGCTACACCTTC. Translated: CASSYPGRGYGYTF. The chain carries TRBV28 and TRBJ1-2, with D possibly being TRBD1 (6 bases). The CDR3 runs to 14 residues. CDR1 MDHEN and CDR2 SYDVKM come from the germline V gene. V lost 4 bases to trimming and J lost 4 bases, with 13 bases between them.

This chain uses TRBV28 with TRBJ1-4, with TRBD1 matching over 8 bases. Germline CDR1 is MDHEN and CDR2 is SYDVKM. The CDR3 runs to 15 residues. V lost 10 bases, J lost 6 bases, and 13 bases stayed unmatched. The CDR3 sequence is CATEGATGVDEKLFF. CDR3 sequence (DNA): TGTGCCACCGAGGGGGCGACAGGGGTAGATGAAAAACTGTTTTTT.

The chain joins TRBV19 to TRBJ2-7; 9 nucleotides align to TRBD2. The CDR3 contains 16 residues. The germline CDR1 and CDR2 sequences are LNHDA and SQIVND (reference sequence). Trimming at V came to 0 bases and at J to 4 bases, leaving 7 bases not matched to a gene. CDR3 loop: CASSIESKAGGYEQYF. As DNA, the CDR3 is TGTGCCAGTAGTATAGAGTCCAAAGCGGGAGGATACGAGCAGTACTTC.

This sequence joins TRBV27 and TRBJ2-7; weak D call: TRBD2 (5 bases). The CDR3 totals 15 residues. In germline, CDR1 is MNHEY, CDR2 SMNVEV (reference sequence). Trimming left V 5 bases short and J 0 bases short, with 14 bases between. Here the CDR3 DNA reads TGTGCCAGCAGTCCCCAGGACGCGGGCTCCTACGAGCAGTACTTC. As protein: CASSPQDAGSYEQYF.

This clone occurred once. The V and J genes are TRBV11-1 and TRBJ1-1; D is possibly TRBD1 (5 bases). The CDR3 has 14 amino acids. CDR1 and CDR2 from the germline V gene are SGHAT and FQDESV (reference sequence). V was shortened by 5 bases and J by 4 bases, with 14 bases between the two germline ends. The CDR3 region is CASSQGMGGTEAFF. CDR3 bases: TGTGCCAGCAGCCAAGGGATGGGGGGCACTGAAGCTTTCTTT.

The V and J genes are TRBV5-1 and TRBJ2-7; 8 bases fit TRBD2. The ends lost 8 bases at V and 3 bases at J; junction bases unmatched: 4. The CDR3 extends over 12 amino acids. The V gene's germline CDR1 is SGHRS and CDR2 YFSETQ. The CDR3 DNA sequence: TGCGCCAGTTCCGGGGGGGTCTACGAGCAGTACTTC. Its translation is CASSGGVYEQYF.

As concerns this clone: The same CDR3 arises from other DNA sequences in this sample as well. The chain links TRBV9 to TRBJ1-5; 7 bases are a match to TRBD1. After removal of 0 bases from V and 6 bases from J, the junction contained 3 bases not matched to a gene. From germline, CDR1 is SGDLS and CDR2 YYNGEE. This CDR3 comprises 14 residues. CDR3 in amino acids: CASSVGQGGQPQHF. CDR3 sequence (DNA): TGTGCCAGCAGCGTAGGACAGGGCGGTCAGCCCCAGCATTTT.

This rearrangement joins TRBV27 to TRBJ1-5; 8 nucleotides line up with TRBD1. Germline CDR1 and CDR2: MNHEY and SMNVEV (reference sequence). This CDR3 spans 15 amino acids. The ends lost 5 bases at V and 6 bases at J; junction bases unmatched: 9. The CDR3 DNA reads as TGTGCCAGCAGTCCTGGACAGGGCGGCGGTCAGCCCCAGCATTTT. Its protein product is CASSPGQGGGQPQHF.